The 9 T cell receptor beta chains given below trace back to one sample, sequenced in a study of blood T cell repertoires in COVID-19. The table came from immunoSEQ multiplex PCR; TCRdb's copy has only in-frame clones and leaves some out. Among 150,000 to 200,000 clones listed, 65% to 90% were seen once. The sequenced material came from peripheral blood. These receptor sequences come from a man aged 55 to 70 with acute or convalescent COVID-19.

With respect to this clone: A read error may account for a junction end that differs from germline. The rearrangement links TRBV27 to TRBJ1-2; 8 nucleotides match TRBD1. CDR1 is MNHEY, CDR2 SMNVEV, per germline (reference sequence). The CDR3 covers 14 residues. The CDR3 coding sequence is TGTACCAGCAGTTTGGACAGGGTGTCCTATGGCTACACCTTC. It codes for CTSSLDRVSYGYTF.

V usage is TRBV9 and J usage is TRBJ2-3; the D is unclear. The CDR3 runs to 15 residues. V gave up 0 bases and J gave up 0 bases, with 8 bases separating them. Looked up from germline, CDR1 is SGDLS and CDR2 is YYNGEE. CDR3 protein: CASSVDQDSTDTQYF. The CDR3, as DNA: TGTGCCAGCAGCGTAGATCAGGATAGCACAGATACGCAGTATTTT.

The CDR3 coding sequence is TGTGCCAGCAGCCAAAGGACAGGTAGTGTGGGTGTAAATTCACCCCTCCACTTT. Its translation is CASSQRTGSVGVNSPLHF. The V and J genes are TRBV4-2 and TRBJ1-6, with 7 bases that match TRBD1. Per germline, CDR1 LGHNA and CDR2 YNFKEQ. The CDR3 consists of 18 residues. With V trimmed by 2 bases and J by 7 bases, 14 bases remained unmatched.

The rearrangement joins TRBV6-1 to TRBJ1-6; a weak D match, TRBD1 (6 bases). Germline loops: CDR1 MNHNS, CDR2 SASEGT. This CDR3 comprises 16 residues. Trimming took off 2 bases at V and 7 bases at J, with 15 bases between the two ends. The CDR3 region is CASSEPLAGVNSPLHF. The CDR3 bases are TGTGCCAGCAGTGAACCCCTGGCAGGGGTGAATTCACCCCTCCACTTT.

The rearrangement links TRBV6-6 to TRBJ1-2; 8 bases agree with TRBD1. V was clipped by 5 bases and J by 0 bases; unmatched bases: 5. CDR1 is MNHNY, CDR2 SVGAGI, per germline (reference sequence). The CDR3 is 15 amino acids. The CDR3 DNA reads as TGTGCCAGCAGTAGTCCAGGGGGCTCTAACTATGGCTACACCTTC. Translating it yields CASSSPGGSNYGYTF.

V is TRBV29-1 and J is TRBJ2-1; 8 bases line up with TRBD2. The length of the CDR3 is 13 residues. V dropped 8 bases and J dropped 6; count of bases not matched to a gene: 9. Germline assignment: CDR1 SQVTM and CDR2 ANQGSEA. CDR3 sequence reads: CSKAWTSTNEQFF. The CDR3 coding sequence is TGCAGCAAAGCTTGGACTAGCACCAATGAGCAGTTCTTC.

The rearrangement joins TRBV5-1 to TRBJ2-5; 13 bases are a match to TRBD2. V lost 3 bases to trimming and J lost 3 bases; unmatched junction nucleotides: 2. There are 15 residues in the CDR3. The germline gives CDR1 SGHRS, CDR2 YFSETQ. CDR3 region: CASSSGTSGKETQYF. The CDR3 nucleotides read TGCGCCAGCAGCTCAGGGACTAGCGGGAAAGAGACCCAGTACTTC.

J is TRBJ2-1 and V is TRBV30, with 8 positions matching TRBD1. The CDR3 has 16 amino acids. Trimming at V came to 3 bases and at J to 2 bases, leaving 9 bases not matched to a gene. The germline V gene has CDR1 GTSNPN and CDR2 SVGIG (reference sequence). CDR3 sequence: CAWRPPGGRTYNEQFF. The CDR3 DNA follows: TGTGCCTGGAGACCCCCAGGGGGCCGGACCTACAATGAGCAGTTCTTC.

The chain joins TRBV5-1 to TRBJ2-5; 9 positions match TRBD2. J was trimmed by 4 bases and V by 4 bases; bases with no gene match: 5. The CDR3 loop spans 14 amino acids. The germline CDR1 and CDR2 sequences are SGHRS and YFSETQ. This CDR3 is CASSISGSPETQYF. CDR3 DNA: TGCGCCAGCAGCATTAGCGGGAGCCCAGAGACCCAGTACTTC.